Presented here are 20 T cell receptor beta chains from one specimen sequenced in a study of CD8 T cells in ankylosing spondylitis. One entry per CDR3 protein, called by TCRdb with MiXCR from the 5' RACE reads. The sample contains 150,000 to 250,000 distinct CDR3 sequences, around 13% of which appear only once. Material for sequencing was blood, either unsorted or a sorted T cell fraction (not recorded which). The receptors here all came from a male donor with ankylosing spondylitis or in good health (not recorded which).

There are a few counts of this clonotype. The CDR3 here is CASSPDGNQPQHF. The CDR3 DNA is TGTGCCAGCAGCCCTGACGGGAATCAGCCCCAGCATTTT. The gene calls are TRBV12-3 or TRBV12-4 and TRBJ1-5; D is undetermined. The V and J ends lost 6 bases and 4 bases respectively, with 10 bases between them. The CDR3 covers 13 residues.

The chain recombines TRBV11-2 with TRBJ2-1; 13 positions agree with TRBD2. V trimming: 2 bases; J trimming: 3 bases; junction bases outside the gene matches: 13. Germline V CDR1 and CDR2: SGHAT, FQNNGV. This CDR3 is built from 20 residues. CDR3 sequence: CASSLSGGGLAGSYYNEQFF. CDR3 nucleotide sequence: TGTGCCAGCAGCTTATCCGGGGGGGGACTAGCGGGATCTTACTACAATGAGCAGTTCTTC.

There are many counts of this clonotype. The V gene is TRBV12-3 or TRBV12-4, the J gene TRBJ2-3, with D perhaps assigned TRBD1 or TRBD2 (6 bases each). The CDR3 spans 14 residues. V was trimmed by 10 bases and J by 0 bases, leaving 14 bases between them. CDR3 nucleotide sequence: TGTGCCACCAAGGGGGGAACTAGCACAGATACGCAGTATTTT. It is translated as CATKGGTSTDTQYF.

In its sample, this clonotype was seen a few times. This chain links TRBV20-1 with TRBJ2-7, with 10 bases matching TRBD2. This CDR3 is built from 14 residues. V was clipped by 0 bases and J by 3 bases; unmatched bases: 2. In germline, CDR1 is DFQATT, CDR2 SNEGSKA (reference sequence). CDR3 DNA sequence: TGCAGTGCTAGAGATGGGACTAGCGACTACGAGCAGTACTTC. It translates to CSARDGTSDYEQYF.

The V gene is TRBV2, the J gene TRBJ2-3; D is undetermined. The CDR3 sequence is 14 residues long. Germline V gene sequence: CDR1 SNHLY, CDR2 FYNNEI. The V and J ends lost 11 bases and 1 base respectively, with 16 bases between them. CDR3: CAFGPNSGTDTQYF. DNA of the CDR3: TGTGCCTTCGGACCCAACAGTGGCACAGATACGCAGTATTTT.

The chain joins TRBV7-9 to TRBJ2-5; D perhaps matches TRBD2 (6 bases). V was shortened by 5 bases and J by 6 bases, with 16 bases between the two germline ends. This CDR3 contains 14 residues. In germline, CDR1 is SEHNR, CDR2 FQNEAQ (reference sequence). As DNA, the CDR3 is TGTGCCAGCAGCCTCGGGTCCGCGGGGCAGACCCAGTACTTC. Protein sequence: CASSLGSAGQTQYF.

The chain couples TRBV5-1 to TRBJ2-2; D might be TRBD1 or TRBD2, each matching 5 bases. From germline, CDR1 is SGHRS and CDR2 YFSETQ. CDR3 length: 15 residues. Trimming cost V 0 bases and J 3 bases, with 9 bases left between them. The CDR3 region has the DNA TGCGCCAGCAGCTTGGAAGGGACCCACACCGGGGAGCTGTTTTTT. It is translated as CASSLEGTHTGELFF.

This chain connects TRBV2 to TRBJ2-7; 7 bases are shared with TRBD1. In germline, CDR1 is SNHLY, CDR2 FYNNEI. The CDR3 is 12 amino acids. The V gene end was trimmed by 6 bases and the J gene end by 6 bases; junction bases not matched to a gene: 5. The CDR3 DNA follows: TGTGCCAGCAGGGGGACAGTACTCGAGCAGTACTTC. This sequence encodes CASRGTVLEQYF.

The chain has TRBV7-9 and TRBJ2-7; D might be TRBD1 (6 bases). Germline CDR1 is SEHNR and CDR2 is FQNEAQ (reference sequence). The CDR3 spans 14 residues. Trimming took off 2 bases at V and 3 bases at J, with 11 bases between the two ends. The CDR3 DNA is TGTGCCAGCAGCTTATATGCAGGGGACTACGAGCAGTACTTC. The encoded protein is CASSLYAGDYEQYF.

The V call is TRBV5-1, the J call TRBJ2-1; D remains ambiguous. The CDR3 has 15 amino acids. The germline V gene has CDR1 SGHRS and CDR2 YFSETQ. V dropped 4 bases and J dropped 5 bases, with 16 bases sitting between them. The CDR3 protein is CASSLPSDLNNEQFF. The DNA for the CDR3 is TGCGCCAGCAGCCTCCCCTCAGACTTAAACAATGAGCAGTTCTTC.

This clonotype was recorded many times. The V gene is TRBV10-3, the J gene TRBJ2-1, with D perhaps given as TRBD1 or TRBD2 (5 bases each). The CDR3 length is 12 residues. The V end lost 10 bases, the J end lost 8 bases, and 15 bases lay between the germline ends. Germline V lookup: CDR1 ENHRY, CDR2 SYGVKD. CDR3 sequence: CASWDLMDEQFF. The DNA of the CDR3 is TGTGCCAGCTGGGACCTTATGGATGAGCAGTTCTTC.

This clonotype came up a few times. The chain recombines TRBV7-9 with TRBJ2-7; no clear D gene. CDR1 is SEHNR and CDR2 is FQNEAQ in the germline V gene (reference sequence). The CDR3 is 15 residues long. V dropped 5 bases and J dropped 2 bases, with 16 bases sitting between them. For the CDR3, the DNA is TGTGCCAGCAGCCCGTATATTTCATCGGCCTACGAGCAGTACTTC. Translation gives CASSPYISSAYEQYF.

V is TRBV12-3 or TRBV12-4 and J is TRBJ1-2, with D maybe TRBD1 (6 bases). V was pared by 10 bases and J by 6 bases, with 15 bases between. The CDR3 is 12 residues long. The CDR3 protein is CATLGAPHGYTF. CDR3 DNA: TGTGCCACCCTGGGGGCCCCTCATGGCTACACCTTC.

This clonotype was counted between two and nine times. The chain employs TRBV4-1 and TRBJ2-1; 10 nucleotides agree with TRBD1. Germline V gives CDR1 MGHRA, CDR2 YSYEKL. V trimming: 2 bases; J trimming: 7 bases; junction bases outside the gene matches: 8. The CDR3 is made up of 16 amino acids. The CDR3 reads CASSQHLGDRGNEQFF. The CDR3 DNA sequence: TGCGCCAGCAGCCAACACCTAGGGGACAGGGGTAATGAGCAGTTCTTC.

This chain connects TRBV3-1 to TRBJ1-4; D is possibly TRBD1 (5 bases). Deletions cut 4 bases from V and 3 bases from J, with 21 bases between. The CDR3 has 18 amino acids. The germline V gene has CDR1 LGHDT and CDR2 YNNKEL (reference sequence). For the CDR3, the DNA is TGTGCCAGCAGCCTCATTTACCGGGCAGAAGGGGCTAATGAAAAACTGTTTTTT. Amino acids: CASSLIYRAEGANEKLFF.

This clonotype was observed a few times. This chain links TRBV5-1 with TRBJ1-1, with unresolved D. V was clipped by 1 base and J by 1 base, with 8 bases between them. Germline loops: CDR1 SGHRS, CDR2 YFSETQ. CDR3 length equals 14 residues. CDR3 amino acids: CASSLFSGNTEAFF. CDR3 nucleotides: TGCGCCAGCAGCTTGTTCAGTGGGAACACTGAAGCTTTCTTT.

The sample holds many counts of this clonotype. This chain joins TRBV3-1 and TRBJ2-5, with D unresolved. Germline V gives CDR1 LGHDT, CDR2 YNNKEL (reference sequence). This CDR3 region has 13 residues. Trimming cost V 7 bases and J 7 bases, with 16 bases left between them. The CDR3 protein is CASTETRLGTQYF. The CDR3 coding sequence is TGTGCCAGCACCGAAACTCGATTAGGGACCCAGTACTTC.

This clonotype was detected a few times. The chain carries TRBV29-1 and TRBJ2-2; D perhaps matches TRBD2 (5 bases). V lost 3 bases and J 2 bases, leaving 7 bases between the germline ends. In germline, CDR1 is SQVTM, CDR2 ANQGSEA. This CDR3 is built from 13 residues. CDR3 sequence: CSVDWTNTGELFF. The CDR3 DNA sequence: TGCAGCGTTGATTGGACTAACACCGGGGAGCTGTTTTTT.

This clonotype has only a few counts. The chain is built from TRBV10-3 and TRBJ1-3; TRBD1 is a possible D gene (6 bases). Looked up from germline, CDR1 is ENHRY and CDR2 is SYGVKD. The V end lost 6 bases, the J end lost 2 bases, and 11 bases lay between the germline ends. The CDR3 totals 14 residues. The CDR3 region is CAISGGTTGNTIYF. CDR3 in DNA: TGTGCCATCAGCGGTGGGACAACTGGAAACACCATATATTTT.

This clonotype was seen a handful of times. This chain connects TRBV5-5 to TRBJ2-1; D perhaps matches TRBD2 (6 bases). Germline assignment: CDR1 SGHKS and CDR2 YYEKEE (reference sequence). V was pared by 4 bases and J by 7 bases, with 18 bases between. This CDR3 is built from 15 residues. The CDR3 DNA follows: TGTGCCAGCAGCGTTACCTGGGGGGAAGGAAATGAGCAGTTCTTC. Protein sequence: CASSVTWGEGNEQFF.